This T cell receptor beta chain was found in a study of cytomegalovirus exposure and HLA in healthy donors. On this clone itself: Its antigen is still unknown.

Findings and caveats of the study: Rare TCR sequences predominated, though certain public TCRs were found in many donors. The authors listed 150 to 200 TCR beta chains as cytomegalovirus-associated.

Germline assignment: CDR1 GTSNPN and CDR2 SVGIG (reference sequence). V lost 7 bases and J lost 3; bases outside the gene matches: 7. The CDR3 loop spans 16 amino acids. Clones were read by immunoSEQ multiplex PCR, and TCRdb kept only the in-frame ones, dropping some. The repertoire consists of hundreds of thousands of clones, with about 90% occurring once and the leading ten covering approximately 12%. This clonotype was sampled from a man aged 18 to 30 in good health and CMV-seropositive. This chain connects TRBV30 to TRBJ2-3; TRBD2 aligns across 16 bases. Sequenced sample: PBMCs. As DNA, the CDR3 is TGTGCCTTTGGGACTAGCGGGAGGGTAGAGACAGATACGCAGTATTTT. This sequence encodes CAFGTSGRVETDTQYF. Complete variable domain (other parts from reference TRBV30 and TRBJ2-3): SQTIHQWPATLVQPVGSPLSLECTVEGTSNPNLYWYRQAAGRGLQLLFYSVGIGQISSEVPQNLSASRPQDRQFILSSKKLLLSDSGFYLCAFGTSGRVETDTQYFGPGTRLTVL.